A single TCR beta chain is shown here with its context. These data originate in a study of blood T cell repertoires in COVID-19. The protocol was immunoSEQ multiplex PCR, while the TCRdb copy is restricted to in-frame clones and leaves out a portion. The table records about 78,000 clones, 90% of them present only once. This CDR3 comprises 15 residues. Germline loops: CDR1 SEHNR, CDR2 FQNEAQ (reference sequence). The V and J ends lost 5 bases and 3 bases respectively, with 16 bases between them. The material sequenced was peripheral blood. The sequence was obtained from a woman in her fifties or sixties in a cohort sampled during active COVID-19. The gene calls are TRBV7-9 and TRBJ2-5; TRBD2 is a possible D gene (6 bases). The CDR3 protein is CASSPAGAGKETQYF. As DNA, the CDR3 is TGTGCCAGCAGCCCTGCGGGTGCGGGAAAAGAGACCCAGTACTTC.